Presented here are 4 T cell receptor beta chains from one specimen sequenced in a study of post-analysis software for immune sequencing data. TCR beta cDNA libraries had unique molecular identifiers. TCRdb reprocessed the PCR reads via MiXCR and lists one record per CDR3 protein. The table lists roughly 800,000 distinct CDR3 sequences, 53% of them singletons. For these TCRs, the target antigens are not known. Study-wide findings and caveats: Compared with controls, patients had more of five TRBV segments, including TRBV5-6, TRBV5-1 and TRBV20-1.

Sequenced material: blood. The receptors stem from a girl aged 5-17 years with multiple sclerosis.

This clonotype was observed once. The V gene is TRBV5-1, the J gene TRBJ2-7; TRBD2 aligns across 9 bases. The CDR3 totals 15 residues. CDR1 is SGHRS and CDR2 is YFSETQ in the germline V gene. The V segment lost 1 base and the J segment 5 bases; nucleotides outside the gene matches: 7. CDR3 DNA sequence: TGCGCCAGCAGCTTGAGCGGGGGGATAGTGAACGAGCAGTACTTC. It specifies CASSLSGGIVNEQYF.

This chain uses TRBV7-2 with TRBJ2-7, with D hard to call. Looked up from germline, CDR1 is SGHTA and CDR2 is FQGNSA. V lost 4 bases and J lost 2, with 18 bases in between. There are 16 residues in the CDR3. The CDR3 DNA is TGTGCCAGCAGCTCCCCGTCTCGGGTGATCGCCTACGAGCAGTACTTC. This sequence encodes CASSSPSRVIAYEQYF.

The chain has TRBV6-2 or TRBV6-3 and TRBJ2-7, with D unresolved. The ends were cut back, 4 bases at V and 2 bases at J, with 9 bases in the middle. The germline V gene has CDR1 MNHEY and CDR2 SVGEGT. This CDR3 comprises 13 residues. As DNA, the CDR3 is TGTGCCAGCAGTTCCCGTCTAGCCTACGAGCAGTACTTC. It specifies CASSSRLAYEQYF.

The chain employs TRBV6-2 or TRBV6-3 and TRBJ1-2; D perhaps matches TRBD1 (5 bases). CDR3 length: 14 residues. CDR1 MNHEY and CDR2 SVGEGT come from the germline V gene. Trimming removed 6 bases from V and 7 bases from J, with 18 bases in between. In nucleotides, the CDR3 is TGTGCCAGCAGCGGGGGACCGACATCGGGTGGCTACACCTTC. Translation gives CASSGGPTSGGYTF.